Presented here are 2 T cell receptor beta chains from one specimen sequenced in a study of T cell repertoires in cytomegalovirus infection. One entry per CDR3 protein, called by TCRdb with MiXCR from the reads. The table lists roughly 69,000 distinct CDR3 sequences, approximately 30% of them singletons. For these TCRs, the target antigens are not known. The specimen was CD8+ T cells from cultured PBMCs, collected from culture after CMV antigen stimulation. The receptors stem from a human donor in good health (CMV status not recorded). Some clones in this sample may be carry-over from other donors' samples.

This chain uses TRBV4-1 with TRBJ1-1; D is undetermined. The germline V and J ends were trimmed by 0 bases and 10 bases, with 15 bases remaining between them. CDR3 length: 14 residues. Germline V gene lookup returns CDR1 MGHRA and CDR2 YSYEKL. The CDR3 protein is CASSQEMYRPGAFF. CDR3 DNA: TGCGCCAGCAGCCAAGAAATGTACCGGCCTGGAGCTTTCTTT.

This clonotype showed up just a few times. V usage is TRBV6-1 and J usage is TRBJ1-5; 9 nucleotides agree with TRBD1. The CDR3 runs to 18 residues. V was clipped by 3 bases and J by 3 bases; unmatched bases: 12. Germline V gene data show CDR1 as MNHNS and CDR2 as SASEGT. CDR3 nucleotide sequence: TGTGCCAGCAGTGACGGTTTTGGGGACAGGGTTAACAATCAGCCCCAGCATTTT. This gives the protein CASSDGFGDRVNNQPQHF.